The clone carrying this T cell receptor beta chain is medium-sized (0.01 to 0.1%) within its sample. TCRdb re-clonotyped the PCR reads via MiXCR. The data hold around 19,000 clones, with roughly 38% observed a single time. Between the trimmed V and J ends, which lost 1 base and 1 base, there was a span of 8 bases. Germline CDR1 is SGDLS and CDR2 is YYNGEE. There are 14 residues in the CDR3. The record originates from a study of metastatic and nonmetastatic thyroid tumors. No treatment of any kind had been given to any patient before thyroid surgery. This rearrangement joins TRBV9 to TRBJ1-1, with D unresolved. The receptor was isolated from a female donor with papillary thyroid cancer or a benign thyroid nodule (not recorded which). Some clones in this sample may be carry-over from other donors' samples. The sequenced sample consisted of tumor tissue. CDR3 coding DNA: TGTGCCAGCAGCGTATCTCACGGGAACACTGAAGCTTTCTTT. Translating it yields CASSVSHGNTEAFF.